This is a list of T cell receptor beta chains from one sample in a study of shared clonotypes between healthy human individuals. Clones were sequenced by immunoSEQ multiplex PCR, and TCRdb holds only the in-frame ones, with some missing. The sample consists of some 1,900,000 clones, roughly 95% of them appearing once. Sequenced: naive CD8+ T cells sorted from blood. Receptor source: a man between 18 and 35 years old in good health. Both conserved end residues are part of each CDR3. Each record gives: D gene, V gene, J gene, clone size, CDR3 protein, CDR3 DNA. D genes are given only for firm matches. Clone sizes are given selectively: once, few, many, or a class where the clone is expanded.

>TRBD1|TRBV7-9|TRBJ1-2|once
CASSWLQGAKPFYGYTF
TGTGCCAGCAGCTGGCTACAGGGGGCGAAGCCCTTCTATGGCTACACCTTC
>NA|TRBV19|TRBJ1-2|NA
CASSTGIFGRGYTF
TGTGCCAGTAGTACCGGGATTTTTGGTCGAGGCTACACCTTC
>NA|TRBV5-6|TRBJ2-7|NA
CASSPQARLLTDQYYEQYF
TGTGCCAGCAGCCCCCAGGCCCGCCTCCTAACCGACCAATACTACGAGCAGTACTTC
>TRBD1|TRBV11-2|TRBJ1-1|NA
CASSFPGTGVPEAFF
TGTGCCAGCAGCTTCCCCGGGACAGGGGTTCCTGAAGCTTTCTTT
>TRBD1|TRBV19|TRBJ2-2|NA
CASRDRVGANTGELFF
TGTGCCAGTAGGGACAGGGTCGGGGCGAACACCGGGGAGCTGTTTTTT
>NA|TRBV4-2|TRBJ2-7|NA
CASSQVTVSYEQYF
TGTGCCAGCAGCCAAGTAACTGTATCCTACGAGCAGTACTTC
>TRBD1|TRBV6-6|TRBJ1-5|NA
CASSYGTGSPQPQHF
TGTGCCAGCAGTTACGGGACAGGGTCGCCTCAGCCCCAGCATTTT
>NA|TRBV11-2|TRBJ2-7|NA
CASSQFQGAYEQYF
TGTGCCAGCAGCCAATTTCAGGGAGCCTACGAGCAGTACTTC
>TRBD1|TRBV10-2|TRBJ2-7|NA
CASSARTGLAYEQYF
TGCGCCAGCAGCGCCCGGACAGGCCTCGCCTACGAGCAGTACTTC
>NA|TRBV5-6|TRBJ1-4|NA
CASSQDLGVEKLFF
TGTGCCAGCAGCCAAGATTTAGGGGTAGAAAAACTGTTTTTT
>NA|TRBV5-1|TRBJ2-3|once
CASSFAQRGPQDTQYF
TGCGCCAGCAGCTTCGCTCAGCGAGGACCACAGGATACGCAGTATTTT
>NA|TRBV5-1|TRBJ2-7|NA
CASSWDGYEQYF
TGCGCCAGCAGCTGGGACGGCTACGAGCAGTACTTC
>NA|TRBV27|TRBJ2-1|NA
CASSLIPINNEQFF
TGTGCCAGCAGTCTTATCCCCATTAACAATGAGCAGTTCTTC
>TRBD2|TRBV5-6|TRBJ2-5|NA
CASSWGTSLETQYF
TGTGCCAGCAGCTGGGGGACTAGCCTGGAGACCCAGTACTTC
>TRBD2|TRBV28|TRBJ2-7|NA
CASSLGLATYEQYF
TGTGCCAGCAGTTTGGGACTAGCCACCTACGAGCAGTACTTC
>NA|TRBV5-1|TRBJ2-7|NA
CASSLEGTASLNEQYF
TGCGCCAGCAGCTTGGAAGGGACCGCTAGCCTCAACGAGCAGTACTTC
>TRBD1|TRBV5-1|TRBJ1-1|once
CASTPGGQGPGTEAFF
TGCGCCAGCACCCCAGGTGGACAGGGGCCGGGCACTGAAGCTTTCTTT